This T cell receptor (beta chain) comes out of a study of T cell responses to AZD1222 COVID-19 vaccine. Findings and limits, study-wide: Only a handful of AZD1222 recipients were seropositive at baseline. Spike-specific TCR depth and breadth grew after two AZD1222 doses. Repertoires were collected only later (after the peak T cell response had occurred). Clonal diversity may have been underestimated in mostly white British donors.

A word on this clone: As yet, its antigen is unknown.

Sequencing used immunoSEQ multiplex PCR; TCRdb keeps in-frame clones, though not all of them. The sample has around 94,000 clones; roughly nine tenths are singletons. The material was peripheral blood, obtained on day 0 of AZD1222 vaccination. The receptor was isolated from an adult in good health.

The CDR3, as DNA: TGTGCCAGCAGCCAAACCGACAGGAATCGTTTCTCCTACGAGCAGTACTTC. Amino acid sequence: CASSQTDRNRFSYEQYF. The V and J genes are TRBV14 and TRBJ2-7; perhaps TRBD1 as D (6 bases). Trimming removed 2 bases at V and 0 bases at J, with 17 bases between. The CDR3 runs to 17 residues. The V gene's germline CDR1 is SGHDN and CDR2 FVKESK.